This T cell receptor (beta chain) appears in the sequencing data of a study of T cell responses to AZD1222 COVID-19 vaccine. Of note for this clone: Its antigen is unidentified.

Trimming removed 1 base from V and 3 bases from J; junction bases left unmatched: 2. This CDR3 comprises 15 residues. The V gene's germline CDR1 is MNHEY and CDR2 SMNVEV (reference sequence). Clones were sequenced by immunoSEQ multiplex PCR, and TCRdb holds only the in-frame ones, with some missing. Of 140,000 or so clones in the sample, approximately 91% were seen once. Whole-study results and caveats: Females outnumbered males among donors, who were mostly white British; clonal diversity was possibly underestimated.

The sequence derives from an adult who received the AZD1222 COVID-19 vaccine. Sequencing used peripheral blood, obtained 28 days after the second AZD1222 dose. This sequence joins TRBV27 and TRBJ1-5; 8 bases match TRBD1. CDR3 amino acids: CASSLYRGVNQPQHF. CDR3 bases: TGTGCCAGCAGTTTATACAGGGGGGTCAATCAGCCCCAGCATTTT.